This T cell receptor (beta chain) was sequenced during a study of CD8 T cells in Susac syndrome. This clonotype was counted between two and nine times. Random hexamers primed reverse transcription of about 0.45 to 1 ug RNA. Amplification of TCR beta CDR3 across 54 Vbeta and 13 Jbeta was performed with immunoSEQ multiplex PCR. TCRdb passed the immunoSEQ multiplex PCR reads through MiXCR, listing each CDR3 protein once. The sample has 130,000 or so distinct CDR3 sequences; over 75% are singletons. This CDR3 comprises 15 residues. V was clipped by 4 bases and J by 5 bases; unmatched bases: 11. Germline V gene lookup returns CDR1 SGHRS and CDR2 YFSETQ. The authors carried out high-throughput sequencing of TCR beta. They applied it to CD8+ and CD4+ T cells obtained from blood. Treatment-naive patients with stable or active relapsing-remitting disease were the multiple sclerosis controls.

This rearrangement joins TRBV5-1 to TRBJ2-7, with 8 bases lining up with TRBD1. This TCR derives from a human donor with multiple sclerosis. Material: CD8+ T cells from PBMCs. The DNA of the CDR3 is TGCGCCAGCAGCCGCCGGCCCGGACAGGGTAACGAGCAGTACTTC. It codes for CASSRRPGQGNEQYF.